This TCR beta chain was profiled in a study of spatial heterogeneity in lung cancer. Each CDR3 protein gets one entry after TCRdb re-called the 5' RACE reads with MiXCR. The sample carries 40,000 to 55,000 distinct CDR3 sequences, roughly an eighth recorded once. V was trimmed by 2 bases and J by 0 bases, leaving 9 bases between them. The length of the CDR3 is 16 residues. Germline V gene sequence: CDR1 SGHRS, CDR2 YFSETQ. Time point given: sample taken at primary tumor resection. Around 68 TRACERx patients with early, untreated non-small cell lung cancer donated samples. Whole RNA was taken from tumor, nontumor lung or frozen PBMC; it was then sequenced unsorted.

The sample was PBMCs, taken at surgery. The chain is built from TRBV5-1 and TRBJ2-6, with D perhaps given as TRBD1 or TRBD2 (5 bases each). This TCR was sampled from a male donor with early-stage non-small cell lung cancer. As DNA, the CDR3 is TGCGCCAGCAGCTTCGACGGGACCTCTGGGGCCAACGTCCTGACTTTC. This translates into CASSFDGTSGANVLTF.